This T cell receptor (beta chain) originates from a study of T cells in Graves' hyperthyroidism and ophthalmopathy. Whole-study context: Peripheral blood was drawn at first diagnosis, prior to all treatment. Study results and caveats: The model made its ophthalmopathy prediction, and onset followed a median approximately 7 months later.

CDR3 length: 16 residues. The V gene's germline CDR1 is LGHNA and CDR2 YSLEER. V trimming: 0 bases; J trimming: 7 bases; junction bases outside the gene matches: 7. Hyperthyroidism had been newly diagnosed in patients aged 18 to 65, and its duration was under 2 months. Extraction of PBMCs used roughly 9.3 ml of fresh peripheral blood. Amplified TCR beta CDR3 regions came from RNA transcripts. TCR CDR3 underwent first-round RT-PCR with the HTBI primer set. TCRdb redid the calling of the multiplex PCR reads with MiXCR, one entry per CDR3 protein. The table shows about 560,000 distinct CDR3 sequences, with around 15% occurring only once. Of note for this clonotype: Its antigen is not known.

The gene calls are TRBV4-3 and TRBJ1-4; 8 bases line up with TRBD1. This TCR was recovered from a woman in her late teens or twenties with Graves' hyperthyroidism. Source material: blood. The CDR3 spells CASSQDPAGGSEKLFF. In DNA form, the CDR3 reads TGCGCCAGCAGCCAAGATCCGGCAGGGGGCTCTGAAAAACTGTTTTTT.